The entry below describes one T cell receptor beta chain. Its antigen remains undetermined. No per-base quality is available; no much larger clone lies one base away. Each donor gave one peripheral blood draw, averaging about 120 mL, which was collected into heparinised tubes. A BD FACSAria II and a panel including CD45RO, CCR7, CD25, CD127, CD95 and CD27 were used to sort naive, central memory, regulatory and stem cell-like memory CD4+ T cells. A purity above 98% was achieved for all sorted populations. PBMCs were isolated right away by Lymphoprep density gradient centrifugation and were stained directly, without culture. To minimize batch effects, samples were stained and sorted in pairs, one healthy donor with one patient per experiment. The record originates from a study of beta chain features in type 1 diabetes (dated by TCRdb to the late 2010s). In the study overall: No differences in mean age, gender distribution, total cell number or subset yield were found between patients and healthy donors. A total of roughly 99 million sorted cells were examined across all samples, and the number of cells per subset was strongly correlated with RNA yield. In the study, recently diagnosed type 1 diabetes patients and matched healthy donors were compared on the TCRB repertoires of their sorted circulating CD4+ T cell subsets. Whereas all 28 donors provided naive and central memory subsets, regulatory and stem cell-like memory subsets were isolated from just 8 patients and roughly eight healthy donors. The paper's findings and limits, for the study overall: Because small numbers of individuals were included in the HLA sub-analyses, any influence of HLA type on TCRB rearrangement was left unresolved. Because cDNA rather than genomic DNA was sequenced, highly expressing activated cells could have been over-represented, although no difference in activation and CD3 levels was found between groups. Fewer insertions and more nucleotide deletions at VDJ recombination sites were observed in patients with type 1 diabetes, implying thymic rearrangement abnormalities. Type 1 diabetes patients showed a moderate but significant shortening of TCRB CDR3 length in all four CD4+ subsets. Shorter templates might be favored by PCR, yet because patient and control samples were amplified and corrected together, any such skew would affect both groups equally. The naive, central memory and regulatory TCRB repertoires appeared to resemble one another more closely among patients than among healthy donors.

Relative to germline, V is missing 7 bases and J is missing 7 bases, with 9 bases of the junction outside any gene match. The CDR3 runs 14 residues from the cysteine to the phenylalanine. Here the CDR3 DNA is all that survives: 42 bases in frame from base 1. CDR1 SNHLY and CDR2 FYNNEI are derived from the germline V gene. The High Capacity cDNA Reverse Transcription Kit was used to reverse transcribe all of the isolated RNA, meaning that expressed TCRB transcripts were what got sequenced. Deep immunoSEQ sequencing was performed on naive, central memory and regulatory T cell samples, with an average of around 3.4 million total reads per sample. After sorted cells were lysed in RLT buffer, RNA was extracted with DNase-treated RNeasy Micro or Mini kits, with the choice depending on cell number. To prevent cross-contamination, each cell subset was processed individually, whereas patient and healthy donor samples were processed jointly. The immunoSEQ multiplex PCR was used to amplify TCRB sequences from cDNA, yielding 87-bp fragments that span the CDR3 region. The amplicons were sequenced using the Illumina HiSeq platform. As for the authors' bioinformatics: PCR bias was corrected computationally using synthetic template baselines, and reads within Hamming distance 2 were collapsed, with unmergeable singletons discarded. Reads were aligned against IMGT so that V, D and J genes, CDR3 length and insertions or deletions at six rearrangement sites could be assigned. Within each subset, clonotype counts were normalized to sorted cell number, and only after that were true diversity and Gini coefficients computed with the tcR R package. Repertoire sharing was quantified using the overlap coefficient calculated on TCRB nucleotide sequences. TCRdb holds this immuneACCESS table with in-frame rearrangements only. Some clones are missing; in checked studies, unresolved V genes explain under half, and the rest has no known cause. That table supplies the V and J calls and clone size; D and trimming were determined from the DNA. This sample comprises about 140,000 clones, 6.9% of them detected only once. The leading ten clones occupy around 1.5% of the sample.

The source is a woman aged 25-40 years in good health. Input material: central memory CD4+ T cells from blood. The V and J genes are TRBV2 and TRBJ2-4; TRBD2 fits 8 bases in the junction. CDR3 protein: CASTGGVSANIQYF. The base sequence is TGTGCCAGCACGGGAGGGGTTAGTGCGAACATTCAGTACTTC.